These 15 T cell receptor beta chains originate from one sample sequenced in a study of blood T cell repertoires in COVID-19. Profiling relied on immunoSEQ multiplex PCR, and the TCRdb table lists in-frame clones only, not all of them. The sample includes about 260,000 clones, around 86% seen only once; the top ten take more than 4.5%. Sequenced: peripheral blood. The receptor set was obtained from a woman aged 60-75 years with COVID-19, enrolled during active disease.

J is TRBJ1-1 and V is TRBV6-5; D is unresolved. The CDR3 extends over 13 amino acids. V was clipped by 4 bases and J by 5 bases, with 11 bases between them. Looked up from germline, CDR1 is MNHEY and CDR2 is SVGAGI. The CDR3 DNA is TGTGCCAGCAGTTTAACAACGGGGACTGAAGCTTTCTTT. Its translation: CASSLTTGTEAFF.

The chain recombines TRBV19 with TRBJ2-2; D is unclear. Germline lookup yields CDR1 LNHDA and CDR2 SQIVND (reference sequence). Trimming took off 3 bases at V and 7 bases at J, with 6 bases between the two ends. The CDR3 length is 12 residues. CDR3 sequence: CASSIQDGELFF. DNA of the CDR3: TGTGCCAGTAGTATCCAGGACGGGGAGCTGTTTTTT.

The chain employs TRBV18 and TRBJ2-7, with TRBD1 matching over 11 bases. Germline V gene sequence: CDR1 KGHSH, CDR2 LQKENI. The CDR3 loop spans 14 amino acids. V lost 8 bases, J lost 3 bases, and 6 bases stayed unmatched. CDR3 protein: CASGDRGTVYEQYF. In DNA, the CDR3 is TGTGCCAGCGGGGACAGGGGGACGGTCTACGAGCAGTACTTC.

The chain employs TRBV28 and TRBJ1-6; TRBD1 matches at 7 bases. This CDR3 comprises 14 residues. Trimming cost V 6 bases and J 6 bases; bases outside gene matches: 5. Per germline, CDR1 MDHEN and CDR2 SYDVKM. CDR3 nucleotides: TGTGCCAGCAGGCGGACAGGAACTAATTCACCCCTCCACTTT. It translates to CASRRTGTNSPLHF.

This chain joins TRBV9 and TRBJ2-1, with 14 bases lining up with TRBD2. The germline V gene encodes CDR1 SGDLS and CDR2 YYNGEE. V gave up 3 bases and J gave up 3 bases; unmatched junction bases: 8. This CDR3 region has 18 residues. CDR3 amino acids: CASSETSGRAAVYNEQFF. CDR3 in DNA: TGTGCCAGCAGCGAGACTAGCGGGAGGGCCGCGGTCTACAATGAGCAGTTCTTC.

V is TRBV30 and J is TRBJ1-2; 8 bases agree with TRBD1. The length of the CDR3 is 13 residues. Germline assignment: CDR1 GTSNPN and CDR2 SVGIG (reference sequence). V lost 1 base, J lost 7 bases, and 5 bases stayed unmatched. CDR3 DNA: TGTGCCTGGAGTGAGCAGGGGGCGGGTGGCTACACCTTC. The encoded protein is CAWSEQGAGGYTF. The entire variable domain, with the rest obtained from reference TRBV30 and TRBJ1-2, is as follows: SQTIHQWPATLVQPVGSPLSLECTVEGTSNPNLYWYRQAAGRGLQLLFYSVGIGQISSEVPQNLSASRPQDRQFILSSKKLLLSDSGFYLCAWSEQGAGGYTFGSGTRLTVV.

This clone showed up just a few times. The J gene is TRBJ2-1, the V gene TRBV6-5, with 14 bases identical to TRBD2. CDR1 MNHEY and CDR2 SVGAGI come from the germline V gene. V lost 9 bases and J lost 7; bases outside the gene matches: 5. The CDR3 runs 14 residues. The CDR3 here is CASAGTSGRNEQFF. The CDR3 DNA follows: TGTGCCAGTGCCGGGACTAGCGGGAGAAATGAGCAGTTCTTC.

The chain has TRBV6-1 and TRBJ2-7; tentatively, D is TRBD2 (5 bases). This CDR3 has 16 residues. CDR1 is MNHNS, CDR2 SASEGT, per germline. The ends were cut back, 0 bases at V and 6 bases at J, with 18 bases in the middle. The CDR3 sequence is CASSEAGSGRGSEQYF. CDR3 bases: TGTGCCAGCAGTGAAGCCGGCAGTGGTCGAGGGAGCGAGCAGTACTTC.

The DNA for the CDR3 is TGTGCCAGCAGCTTAGCCACAGGGGGCAATCAGCCCCAGCATTTT. It codes for CASSLATGGNQPQHF. This chain uses TRBV7-8 with TRBJ1-5; TRBD1 matches 7 bases. The V gene's germline CDR1 is SGHVS and CDR2 FQNEAQ. This CDR3 has 15 residues. V lost 0 bases, J lost 2 bases, and 1 base stayed unmatched.

The rearrangement links TRBV30 to TRBJ1-1; 8 bases match TRBD1. Germline-derived CDR1 and CDR2 are GTSNPN and SVGIG (reference sequence). The CDR3 is 14 amino acids. Trimming removed 0 bases from V and 4 bases from J; junction bases left unmatched: 4. Here the CDR3 DNA reads TGTGCCTGGAGTGTTCGGACAGGGAGCACTGAAGCTTTCTTT. The encoded protein is CAWSVRTGSTEAFF.

The chain carries TRBV14 and TRBJ1-1; D possibly corresponds to TRBD1 (5 bases). The CDR3 totals 13 residues. The germline V and J ends were trimmed by 4 bases and 5 bases, with 11 bases remaining between them. From germline, CDR1 is SGHDN and CDR2 FVKESK. The CDR3 reads CASSPYQGTEAFF. The CDR3 bases are TGTGCCAGCAGCCCGTATCAGGGAACTGAAGCTTTCTTT.

J is TRBJ1-4 and V is TRBV25-1; TRBD1 aligns across 7 bases. The CDR3 loop spans 13 amino acids. V dropped 8 bases and J dropped 4; count of bases not matched to a gene: 4. The V gene's germline CDR1 is MGHDK and CDR2 SYGVNS. CDR3 nucleotides: TGTGCCAGCGAGGGACAGTTTAATGAAAAACTGTTTTTT. Translation gives CASEGQFNEKLFF.

The genes are TRBV15 and TRBJ2-1; 12 nucleotides align to TRBD2. The CDR3 spans 16 residues. J lost 5 bases, V lost 2 bases, and 4 bases had no gene match. From germline, CDR1 is LNHNV and CDR2 YYDKDF (reference sequence). This chain's CDR3 is CATSRWTSGIHNEQFF. The DNA of the CDR3 is TGTGCCACCAGCAGATGGACTAGCGGGATTCACAATGAGCAGTTCTTC. Combining the CDR3 with reference TRBV15 and TRBJ2-1 gives the whole variable domain DAMVIQNPRYQVTQFGKPVTLSCSQTLNHNVMYWYQQKSSQAPKLLFHYYDKDFNNEADTPDNFQSRRPNTSFCFLDIRSPGLGDTAMYLCATSRWTSGIHNEQFFGPGTRLTVL.

The table lists this clone with a count of one. Other DNA sequences in the same sample also yield this CDR3. The chain is built from TRBV9 and TRBJ1-2, with D possibly TRBD1 on 6 matching bases. Germline-derived CDR1 and CDR2 are SGDLS and YYNGEE. Trimming stripped 0 bases from V and 6 bases from J, with 9 bases between. CDR3 length: 13 residues. The CDR3 nucleotides read TGTGCCAGCAGCGTAGGGAAGGGGGATGGCTACACCTTC. Amino acids: CASSVGKGDGYTF. The full variable domain, with the rest looked up from reference TRBV9 and TRBJ1-2, is DSGVTQTPKHLITATGQRVTLRCSPRSGDLSVYWYQQSLDQGLQFLIQYYNGEERAKGNILERFSAQQFPDLHSELNLSSLELGDSALYFCASSVGKGDGYTFGSGTRLTVV.

The CDR3 sequence is CASRSTVGNTIYF. The CDR3 DNA reads TGTGCCAGCAGGTCAACGGTAGGAAACACCATATATTTT. The chain joins TRBV6-6 to TRBJ1-3; unclear D gene. The CDR3 extends over 13 amino acids. Germline-derived CDR1 and CDR2 are MNHNY and SVGAGI (reference sequence). V shed 6 bases and J shed 4 bases, with 10 bases lying between them.